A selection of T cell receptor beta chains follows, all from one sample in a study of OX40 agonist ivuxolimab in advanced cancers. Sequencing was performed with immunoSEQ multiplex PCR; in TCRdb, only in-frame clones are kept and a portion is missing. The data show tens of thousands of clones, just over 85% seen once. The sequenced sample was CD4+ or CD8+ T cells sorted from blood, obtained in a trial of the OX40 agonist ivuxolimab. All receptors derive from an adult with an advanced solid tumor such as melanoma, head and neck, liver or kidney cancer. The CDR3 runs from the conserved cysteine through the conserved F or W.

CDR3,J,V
CASSPDRGEQYF,TRBJ2-7,TRBV7-9
CASSLIGQGGYEQYF,TRBJ2-7,TRBV7-9
CASSPGQGAIYGYTF,TRBJ1-2,TRBV28
CASKDRVTDTQYF,TRBJ2-3,TRBV25-1
CASSLGGSQETQYF,TRBJ2-5,TRBV7-2
CASSLGRGQGEQYF,TRBJ2-7,TRBV11-2
CAWNPGGADTQYF,TRBJ2-3,TRBV30
CASRDGQGYYGYTF,TRBJ1-2,TRBV19
CASTRRHSSDPYEQYF,TRBJ2-7,TRBV7-2
CASRAVGSPKGYTF,TRBJ1-2,TRBV28
CASSSPHRDRDLTQETQYF,TRBJ2-5,TRBV28
CASRRPGLAGVGYYNEQFF,TRBJ2-1,TRBV2
CASSPEGPGEQYF,TRBJ2-7,TRBV5-1
CASSYSGQGYSPLHF,TRBJ1-6,TRBV6-5
CASSPGTAPGEQYF,TRBJ2-7,TRBV7-3
CASSLPWNTEAFF,TRBJ1-1,TRBV7-2
CASSISVTGTYSNQPQHF,TRBJ1-5,TRBV19
CASSQEQTGGPAKNIQYF,TRBJ2-4,TRBV4-3
CASSLFPGPQNEQFF,TRBJ2-1,TRBV11-2
CASSLGGLGGGGYTF,TRBJ1-2,TRBV7-6
CASSFQSAKNIQYF,TRBJ2-4,TRBV28
CASNTWNLGQPQHF,TRBJ1-5,TRBV5-6
CASSLQFSYQPQHF,TRBJ1-5,TRBV27
CASSRQGEETQYF,TRBJ2-5,TRBV18
CASSSGNGAQQYF,TRBJ2-5,TRBV7-2
CASSLSAHGTSGANVLTF,TRBJ2-6,TRBV4-1
CASSRTGRYEQFF,TRBJ2-1,TRBV6-6
CASSLGGVPTDTQYF,TRBJ2-3,TRBV5-1
CASSYWTTDTQYF,TRBJ2-3,TRBV27
CASSLGGAASYEQYF,TRBJ2-7,TRBV7-3
CASSETPGVPTDTQYF,TRBJ2-3,TRBV9
CASSLQREGTDTQYF,TRBJ2-3,TRBV9
CASRTGASTDTQYF,TRBJ2-3,TRBV28
CAISETQNSNQPQHF,TRBJ1-5,TRBV10-3
CASSRKDRGRTYEQFF,TRBJ2-1,TRBV18
CASSSLGARNTEAFF,TRBJ1-1,TRBV6-1
CASSLTPSRRAVNTEAFF,TRBJ1-1,TRBV28
CASRRQGVFYEQYF,TRBJ2-7,TRBV27
CASSWGTGNYGYTF,TRBJ1-2,TRBV5-1
CSVSGVYGYTF,TRBJ1-2,TRBV29-1
CASSQDLNGPGAQYF,TRBJ2-3,TRBV4-2
CAYKAPSAGEKLFF,TRBJ1-4,TRBV30